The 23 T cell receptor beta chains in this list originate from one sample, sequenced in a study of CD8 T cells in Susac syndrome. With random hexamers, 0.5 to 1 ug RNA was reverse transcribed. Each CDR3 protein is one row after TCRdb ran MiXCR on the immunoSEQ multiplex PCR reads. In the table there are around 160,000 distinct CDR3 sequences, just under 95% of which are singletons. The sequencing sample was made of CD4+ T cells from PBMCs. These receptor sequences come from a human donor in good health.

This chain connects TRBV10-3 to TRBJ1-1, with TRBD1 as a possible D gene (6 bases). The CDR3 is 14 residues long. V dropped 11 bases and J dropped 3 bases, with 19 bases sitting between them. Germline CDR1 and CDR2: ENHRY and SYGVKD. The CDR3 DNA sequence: TGTGCCGCGGGGAGGGGGAATGAGGACACTGAAGCTTTCTTT. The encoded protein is CAAGRGNEDTEAFF.

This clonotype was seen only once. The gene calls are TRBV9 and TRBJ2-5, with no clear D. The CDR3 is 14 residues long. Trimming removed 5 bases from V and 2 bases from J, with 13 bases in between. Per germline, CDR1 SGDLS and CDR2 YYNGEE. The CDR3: CASSWTGQQETQYF. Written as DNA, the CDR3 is TGTGCCAGCAGTTGGACCGGGCAGCAAGAGACCCAGTACTTC.

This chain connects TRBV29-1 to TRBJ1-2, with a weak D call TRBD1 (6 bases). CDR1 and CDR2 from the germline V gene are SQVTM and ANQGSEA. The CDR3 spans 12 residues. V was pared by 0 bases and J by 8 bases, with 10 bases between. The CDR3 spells CSVEEGARGYTF. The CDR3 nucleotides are TGCAGCGTTGAAGAGGGGGCACGGGGCTACACCTTC. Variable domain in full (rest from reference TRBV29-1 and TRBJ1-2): SAVISQKPSRDICQRGTSLTIQCQVDSQVTMMFWYRQQPGQSLTLIATANQGSEATYESGFVIDKFPISRPNLTFSTLTVSNMSPEDSSIYLCSVEEGARGYTFGSGTRLTVV.

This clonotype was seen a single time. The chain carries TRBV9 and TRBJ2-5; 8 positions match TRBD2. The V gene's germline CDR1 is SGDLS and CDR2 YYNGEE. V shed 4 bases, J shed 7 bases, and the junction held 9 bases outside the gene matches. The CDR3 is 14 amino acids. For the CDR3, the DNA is TGTGCCAGCAGCCAGGCGGGGGGACCCAGGACCCAGTACTTC. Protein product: CASSQAGGPRTQYF.

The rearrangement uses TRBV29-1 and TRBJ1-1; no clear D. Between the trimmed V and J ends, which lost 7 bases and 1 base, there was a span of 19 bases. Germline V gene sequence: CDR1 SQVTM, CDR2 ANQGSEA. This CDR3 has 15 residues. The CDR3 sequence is CSGRLRVQANTEAFF. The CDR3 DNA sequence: TGCAGCGGGCGGTTGAGGGTCCAGGCGAACACTGAAGCTTTCTTT.

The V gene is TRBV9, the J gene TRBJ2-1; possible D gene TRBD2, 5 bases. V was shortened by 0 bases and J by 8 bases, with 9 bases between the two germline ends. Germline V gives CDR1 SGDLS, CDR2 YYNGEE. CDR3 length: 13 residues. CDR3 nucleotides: TGTGCCAGCAGCGTAGATTTGGGAGATGAGCAGTTCTTC. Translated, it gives CASSVDLGDEQFF. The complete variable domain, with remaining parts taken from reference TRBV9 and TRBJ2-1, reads DSGVTQTPKHLITATGQRVTLRCSPRSGDLSVYWYQQSLDQGLQFLIQYYNGEERAKGNILERFSAQQFPDLHSELNLSSLELGDSALYFCASSVDLGDEQFFGPGTRLTVL.

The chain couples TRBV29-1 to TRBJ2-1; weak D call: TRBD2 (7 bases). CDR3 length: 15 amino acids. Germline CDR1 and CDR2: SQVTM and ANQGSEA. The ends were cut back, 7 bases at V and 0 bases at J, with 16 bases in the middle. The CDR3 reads CSGLGGPSSYNEQFF. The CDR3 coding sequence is TGCAGCGGCCTGGGGGGGCCGAGCTCCTACAATGAGCAGTTCTTC.

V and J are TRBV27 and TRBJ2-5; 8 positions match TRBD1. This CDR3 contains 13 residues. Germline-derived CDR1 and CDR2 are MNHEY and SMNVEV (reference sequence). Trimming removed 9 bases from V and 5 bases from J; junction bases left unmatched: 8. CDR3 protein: CASAVRTGETQYF. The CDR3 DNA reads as TGTGCCAGTGCAGTGAGGACAGGGGAGACCCAGTACTTC.

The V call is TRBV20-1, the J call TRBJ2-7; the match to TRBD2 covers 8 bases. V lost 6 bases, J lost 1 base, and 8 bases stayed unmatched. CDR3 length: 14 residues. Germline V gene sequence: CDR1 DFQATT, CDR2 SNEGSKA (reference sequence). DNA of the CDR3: TGCAGTGCCCCCGCGGTAGCGGGGTCCTACGAGCAGTACTTC. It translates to CSAPAVAGSYEQYF.

CDR3 DNA: TGCGCCAGCAGCCGAGAACGAACGGGACAGGGGGGTGGCTACACCTTC. Its protein is CASSRERTGQGGGYTF. The J gene is TRBJ1-2, the V gene TRBV4-3, with 11 positions matching TRBD1. Germline V gives CDR1 LGHNA, CDR2 YSLEER. V lost 4 bases to trimming and J lost 7 bases; unmatched junction nucleotides: 11. CDR3 size: 16 residues.

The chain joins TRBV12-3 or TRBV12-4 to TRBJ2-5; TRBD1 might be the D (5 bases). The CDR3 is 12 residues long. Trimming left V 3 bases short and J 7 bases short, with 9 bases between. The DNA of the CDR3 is TGTGCCAGCAGTTTTACCAGGGCGACCCAGTACTTC. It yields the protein CASSFTRATQYF.

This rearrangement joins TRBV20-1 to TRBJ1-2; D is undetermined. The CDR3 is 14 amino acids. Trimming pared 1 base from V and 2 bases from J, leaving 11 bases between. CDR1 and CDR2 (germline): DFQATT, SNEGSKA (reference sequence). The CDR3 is CSARGYRENYGYTF. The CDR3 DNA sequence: TGCAGTGCTAGAGGGTATAGAGAAAACTATGGCTACACCTTC.

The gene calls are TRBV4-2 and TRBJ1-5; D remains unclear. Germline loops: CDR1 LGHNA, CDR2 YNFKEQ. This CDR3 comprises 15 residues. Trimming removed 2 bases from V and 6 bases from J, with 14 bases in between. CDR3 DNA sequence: TGTGCCAGCAGCCAACGGGAGGGTCCGGGTCAGCCCCAGCATTTT. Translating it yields CASSQREGPGQPQHF.

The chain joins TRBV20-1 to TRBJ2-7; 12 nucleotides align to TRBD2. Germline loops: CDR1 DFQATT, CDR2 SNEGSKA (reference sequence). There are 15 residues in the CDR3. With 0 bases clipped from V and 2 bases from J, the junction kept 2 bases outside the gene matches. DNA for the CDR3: TGCAGTGCTAGAGATCGACTAGCGGGGGCCTACGAGCAGTACTTC. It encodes CSARDRLAGAYEQYF.

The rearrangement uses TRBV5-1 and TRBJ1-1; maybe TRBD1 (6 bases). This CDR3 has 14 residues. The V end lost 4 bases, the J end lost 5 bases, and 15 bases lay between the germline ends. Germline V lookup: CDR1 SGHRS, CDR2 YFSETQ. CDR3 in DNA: TGCGCCAGCAGCCCAGCTTGGGGGCGGACTGAAGCTTTCTTT. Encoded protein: CASSPAWGRTEAFF.

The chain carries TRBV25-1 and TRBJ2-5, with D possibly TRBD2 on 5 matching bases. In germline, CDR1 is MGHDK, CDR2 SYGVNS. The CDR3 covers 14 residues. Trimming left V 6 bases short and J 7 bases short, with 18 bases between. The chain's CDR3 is CASSGERDPGTQYF. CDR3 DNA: TGTGCCAGCAGCGGGGAGAGAGATCCCGGGACCCAGTACTTC.

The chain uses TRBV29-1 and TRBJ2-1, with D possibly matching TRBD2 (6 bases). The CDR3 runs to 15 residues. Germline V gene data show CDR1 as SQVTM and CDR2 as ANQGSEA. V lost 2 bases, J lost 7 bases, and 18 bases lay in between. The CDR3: CSVEPPAARGNEQFF. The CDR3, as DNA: TGCAGCGTTGAACCCCCTGCCGCACGGGGGAATGAGCAGTTCTTC.

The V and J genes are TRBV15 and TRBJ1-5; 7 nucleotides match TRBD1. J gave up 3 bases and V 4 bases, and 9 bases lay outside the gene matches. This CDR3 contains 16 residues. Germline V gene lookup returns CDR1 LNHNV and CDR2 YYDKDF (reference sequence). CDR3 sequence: CATSTGIDRVNQPQHF. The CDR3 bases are TGTGCCACCAGCACCGGGATCGACAGGGTCAATCAGCCCCAGCATTTT.

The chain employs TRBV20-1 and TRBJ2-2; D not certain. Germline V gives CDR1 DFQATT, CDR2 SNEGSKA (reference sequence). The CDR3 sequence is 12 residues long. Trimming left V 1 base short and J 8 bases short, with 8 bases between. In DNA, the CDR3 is TGCAGTGCTAGAGTAGCATCTGGGGAGCTGTTTTTT. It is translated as CSARVASGELFF.

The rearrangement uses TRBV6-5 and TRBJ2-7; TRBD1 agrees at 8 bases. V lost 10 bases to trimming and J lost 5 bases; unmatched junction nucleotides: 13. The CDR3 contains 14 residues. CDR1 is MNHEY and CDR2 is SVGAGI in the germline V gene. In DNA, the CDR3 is TGTGCCACCCGTCGTGGACAGGGTTTACACGAGCAGTACTTC. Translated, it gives CATRRGQGLHEQYF.

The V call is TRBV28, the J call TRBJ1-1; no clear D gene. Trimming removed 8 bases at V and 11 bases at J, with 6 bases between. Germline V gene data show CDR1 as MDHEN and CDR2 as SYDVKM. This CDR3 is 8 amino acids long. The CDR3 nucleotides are TGTGCCAGCGGTCGGGCTTTCTTT. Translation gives CASGRAFF.

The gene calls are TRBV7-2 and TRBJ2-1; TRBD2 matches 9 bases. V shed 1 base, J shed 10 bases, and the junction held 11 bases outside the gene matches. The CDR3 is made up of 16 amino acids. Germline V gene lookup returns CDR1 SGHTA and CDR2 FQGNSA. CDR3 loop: CASSLVAGARGWEQFF. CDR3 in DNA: TGTGCCAGCAGCTTAGTAGCGGGGGCCCGGGGTTGGGAGCAGTTCTTC.

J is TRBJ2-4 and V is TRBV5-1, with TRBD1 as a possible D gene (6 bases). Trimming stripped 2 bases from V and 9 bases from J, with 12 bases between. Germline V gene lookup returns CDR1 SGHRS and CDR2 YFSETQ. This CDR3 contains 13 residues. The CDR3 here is CASSFEQGSIQYF. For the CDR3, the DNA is TGCGCCAGCAGCTTCGAACAGGGCAGCATTCAGTACTTC.